The 24 T cell receptor beta chains below were found in one sample sequenced in a study of cytomegalovirus exposure and HLA in healthy donors. The PCR made use of 60 Vbeta and 13 Jbeta primers. Sequenced by immunoSEQ multiplex PCR; TCRdb stores in-frame clones only, minus some. Here the sample spans under 150,000 clones, around 81% being singletons. Sample: PBMCs. Every receptor here comes from a male donor in good health and CMV-seronegative.

This sequence joins TRBV7-9 and TRBJ1-2; D uncertain. The CDR3 has 15 amino acids. Germline V gene data show CDR1 as SEHNR and CDR2 as FQNEAQ (reference sequence). Between the trimmed V and J ends, which lost 3 bases and 1 base, there was a span of 12 bases. DNA for the CDR3: TGTGCCAGCAGCTTTTGGGGAGAAGTTAACTATGGCTACACCTTC. The encoded protein is CASSFWGEVNYGYTF.

Note on this clone: It is likely a read error, because the conserved phenylalanine at the end of the CDR3 is missing. This chain connects TRBV4-2 to TRBJ1-4; tentatively, D is TRBD1 (5 bases). Looked up from germline, CDR1 is LGHNA and CDR2 is YNFKEQ. V lost 0 bases to trimming and J lost 6 bases, with 17 bases between them. The length of the CDR3 is 17 residues. CDR3 protein: CASSQDRRGGRDEKLFL. CDR3 nucleotide sequence: TGTGCCAGCAGCCAAGATCGGAGGGGCGGTAGGGATGAAAAACTGTTTTTG.

About this clone: Sequence at one end of the junction differs from germline and may be a read error. V gene TRBV5-6 combines with J gene TRBJ1-1; D possibly corresponds to TRBD1 (5 bases). The CDR3 extends over 13 amino acids. In germline, CDR1 is SGHDT, CDR2 YYEEEE. CDR3 bases: TGTGCCACCAGCATAGGACACTACACTGAAGCTTTCTTT. This translates into CATSIGHYTEAFF.

CDR3 sequence: CASSLGTRADTQYF. For the CDR3, the DNA is TGTGCCAGCAGCTTGGGTACGAGGGCAGATACGCAGTATTTT. J is TRBJ2-3 and V is TRBV5-8; D is perhaps TRBD2 (5 bases). Germline-derived CDR1 and CDR2 are SGHTS and YDEGEE. The CDR3 totals 14 residues. V was shortened by 0 bases and J by 4 bases, with 9 bases between the two germline ends. Full variable domain (remainder filled in from reference TRBV5-8 and TRBJ2-3): EAGVTQSPTHLIKTRGQQATLRCSPISGHTSVYWYQQALGLGLQFLLWYDEGEERNRGNFPPRFSGRQFPNYSSELNVNALELEDSALYLCASSLGTRADTQYFGPGTRLTVL.

This clone occurred a few times. The chain carries TRBV5-1 and TRBJ2-5; the D gene is possibly TRBD2 (5 bases). The CDR3 extends over 14 amino acids. Germline CDR1 SGHRS, CDR2 YFSETQ. V dropped 1 base and J dropped 4 bases, with 11 bases sitting between them. The CDR3 DNA reads TGCGCCAGCAGCTTGACTAGTACTGGAGAGACCCAGTACTTC. Translated: CASSLTSTGETQYF.

The J gene is TRBJ2-7, the V gene TRBV12-5; D not certain. This CDR3 is built from 12 residues. Germline CDR1 is LGHNT and CDR2 is FRNRAP. Trimming shortened V by 5 bases and J by 2 bases, and 7 bases separated the two germline ends. CDR3 in amino acids: CASGPLAYEQYF. DNA for the CDR3: TGTGCTAGTGGTCCACTTGCCTACGAGCAGTACTTC.

V and J are TRBV12-5 and TRBJ2-2; a weak D match, TRBD2 (6 bases). Trimming shortened V by 3 bases and J by 4 bases, and 15 bases separated the two germline ends. This CDR3 has 16 amino acids. Germline V CDR1 and CDR2: LGHNT, FRNRAP. The CDR3 loop reads CASGFFTPGATGELFF. CDR3 DNA: TGTGCTAGTGGTTTTTTTACCCCGGGAGCCACCGGGGAGCTGTTTTTT.

V usage is TRBV10-3 and J usage is TRBJ2-1; D call uncertain. The CDR3 runs 13 residues. The germline V and J ends were trimmed by 0 bases and 13 bases, with 13 bases remaining between them. Germline V gene sequence: CDR1 ENHRY, CDR2 SYGVKD. The CDR3 is CAISESLQLLQFF. In nucleotides, the CDR3 is TGTGCCATCAGTGAGTCTTTACAGCTATTACAGTTCTTC.

In its sample, this clone was seen a few times. The genes are TRBV7-8 and TRBJ2-3; 11 bases agree with TRBD1. The germline gives CDR1 SGHVS, CDR2 FQNEAQ. Trimming cost V 0 bases and J 2 bases; bases outside gene matches: 13. CDR3 size: 20 residues. The DNA for the CDR3 is TGTGCCAGCAGCTTAGCGGACAGGGGGCCCGGCGTGGGGTACACAGATACGCAGTATTTT. Translating gives CASSLADRGPGVGYTDTQYF.

This clone was recorded once. The chain links TRBV7-9 to TRBJ2-1, with 16 bases matching TRBD2. Germline V gene sequence: CDR1 SEHNR, CDR2 FQNEAQ (reference sequence). Trimming took 5 bases from V and 8 from J; bases not matched to a gene: 6. The CDR3 totals 16 residues. The CDR3 loop is CASSGGLAGGPDEQFF. CDR3 sequence (DNA): TGTGCCAGCAGCGGGGGACTAGCGGGAGGGCCCGATGAGCAGTTCTTC.

This clone was detected a few times. The gene calls are TRBV19 and TRBJ1-4, with 10 positions matching TRBD1. V was clipped by 7 bases and J by 5 bases; unmatched bases: 4. The germline V gene encodes CDR1 LNHDA and CDR2 SQIVND (reference sequence). The CDR3 contains 14 residues. In DNA, the CDR3 is TGTGCCAGTACCAGGACAGGGGGAAATGAAAAACTGTTTTTT. Its translation is CASTRTGGNEKLFF.

The rearrangement joins TRBV14 to TRBJ2-1, with 8 bases identical to TRBD1. The germline V gene encodes CDR1 SGHDN and CDR2 FVKESK. Trimming at V came to 0 bases and at J to 6 bases, leaving 10 bases not matched to a gene. This CDR3 has 17 amino acids. CDR3 sequence: CASSQDREQGVLNEQFF. In DNA form, the CDR3 reads TGTGCCAGCAGCCAAGATAGGGAACAGGGGGTACTCAATGAGCAGTTCTTC. The variable domain in full, completed from reference TRBV14 and TRBJ2-1, reads EAGVTQFPSHSVIEKGQTVTLRCDPISGHDNLYWYRRVMGKEIKFLLHFVKESKQDESGMPNNRFLAERTGGTYSTLKVQPAELEDSGVYFCASSQDREQGVLNEQFFGPGTRLTVL.

The chain joins TRBV7-8 to TRBJ2-1, with 8 bases lining up with TRBD2. V gave up 6 bases and J gave up 4 bases; unmatched junction bases: 8. The CDR3 has 15 amino acids. The V gene's germline CDR1 is SGHVS and CDR2 FQNEAQ. The DNA for the CDR3 is TGTGCCAGCAGTCTCATCGGGGGGGGATACAATGAGCAGTTCTTC. This codes for CASSLIGGGYNEQFF.

This clone was detected a few times. The chain has TRBV2 and TRBJ1-4; 7 bases are shared with TRBD1. Per germline, CDR1 SNHLY and CDR2 FYNNEI. V gave up 3 bases and J gave up 4 bases; unmatched junction bases: 5. The CDR3 is made up of 15 amino acids. The CDR3 protein is CASSEGDRDNEKLFF. The CDR3 region has the DNA TGTGCCAGCAGTGAGGGCGACAGGGATAATGAAAAACTGTTTTTT.

V usage is TRBV4-1 and J usage is TRBJ2-3; 8 nucleotides align to TRBD2. V lost 4 bases and J lost 4; bases outside the gene matches: 7. CDR3 length equals 15 residues. Germline V gene data show CDR1 as MGHRA and CDR2 as YSYEKL. CDR3 sequence (DNA): TGCGCCAGCAGCCTAATAGCGGGGCTTGCAGATACGCAGTATTTT. Encoded protein: CASSLIAGLADTQYF.

The chain uses TRBV19 and TRBJ2-7, with no clear D. V dropped 7 bases and J dropped 0 bases, with 7 bases sitting between them. The CDR3 has 12 amino acids. The germline CDR1 and CDR2 sequences are LNHDA and SQIVND (reference sequence). CDR3 bases: TGTGCCAGTACCCCGTTCTCCTACGAGCAGTACTTC. Translating it yields CASTPFSYEQYF.

The genes are TRBV9 and TRBJ2-1, with D maybe TRBD2 (5 bases). The CDR3 sequence is 13 residues long. Germline V gene lookup returns CDR1 SGDLS and CDR2 YYNGEE. With 0 bases removed from V and 8 bases from J, the gap between germline ends came to 9 bases. This CDR3 reads CASSVAGSYEQFF. The CDR3 nucleotides read TGTGCCAGCAGCGTAGCGGGGAGCTATGAGCAGTTCTTC.

The chain is built from TRBV30 and TRBJ2-7; D is possibly TRBD2 (5 bases). This CDR3 spans 13 amino acids. CDR1 GTSNPN and CDR2 SVGIG come from the germline V gene (reference sequence). V lost 2 bases to trimming and J lost 3 bases, with 11 bases between them. In nucleotides, the CDR3 is TGTGCCTGGAGTTTGAGCGGCAACTACGAGCAGTACTTC. It translates to CAWSLSGNYEQYF.

As to this clone: An end of the junction differs from the germline gene, which may be a read error. This chain uses TRBV12-5 with TRBJ1-3; D is unclear. CDR1 and CDR2 (germline): LGHNT, FRNRAP. The CDR3 runs to 14 residues. CDR3 amino acids: CASGLVSNGDTIYF. The CDR3 DNA sequence: TGTGCTAGTGGTTTGGTATCCAATGGAGACACCATATATTTT. Complete variable domain (other parts from reference TRBV12-5 and TRBJ1-3): DARVTQTPRHKVTEMGQEVTMRCQPILGHNTVFWYRQTMMQGLELLAYFRNRAPLDDSGMPKDRFSAEMPDATLATLKIQPSEPRDSAVYFCASGLVSNGDTIYFGEGSWLTVV.

Of note for this clone: Germline and junction disagree at one end, which may indicate a read error. The chain recombines TRBV7-2 with TRBJ1-3, with D unresolved. Germline CDR1 is SGHTA and CDR2 is FQGNSA. The length of the CDR3 is 11 residues. The CDR3 loop reads CASSLGDLGDF. CDR3 sequence (DNA): TGTGCCAGCAGCTTAGGGGATCTCGGGGATTTT.

As DNA, the CDR3 is TGCGCCAGCAGCCAAGATTTCAACAGGGCCTATTCACCCCTCCACTTT. Residues: CASSQDFNRAYSPLHF. The V and J genes are TRBV4-3 and TRBJ1-6; possible D gene TRBD1, 6 bases. CDR3 length equals 16 residues. V lost 0 bases and J lost 8, with 14 bases in between. CDR1 is LGHNA, CDR2 YSLEER, per germline.

This sequence joins TRBV6-1 and TRBJ1-5; 8 bases line up with TRBD1. Germline CDR1 reads MNHNS; CDR2 reads SASEGT. CDR3 length: 15 residues. After removal of 4 bases from V and 5 bases from J, the junction contained 7 bases not matched to a gene. The CDR3 sequence: CASSGLQGGYQPQHF. The DNA for the CDR3 is TGTGCCAGCAGTGGGTTACAGGGGGGATATCAGCCCCAGCATTTT.

This clone was picked up a small number of times. The chain has TRBV11-3 and TRBJ2-1, with 7 bases aligning to TRBD2. This CDR3 contains 17 residues. CDR1 is SGHNT and CDR2 is YENEEA in the germline V gene. J lost 2 bases, V lost 6 bases, and 13 bases had no gene match. The CDR3 sequence: CASSWGGNRNAYNEQFF. DNA for the CDR3: TGTGCCAGCAGTTGGGGGGGAAACCGAAACGCCTACAATGAGCAGTTCTTC.

The chain employs TRBV10-3 and TRBJ1-2; TRBD1 aligns across 8 bases. The CDR3 is 12 amino acids. CDR1 ENHRY and CDR2 SYGVKD come from the germline V gene. Trimming cost V 5 bases and J 7 bases; bases outside gene matches: 3. In DNA form, the CDR3 reads TGTGCCATCAGTCCAGACAGGGGTGGCTACACCTTC. Translating it yields CAISPDRGGYTF.